This passage covers 18 T cell receptor beta chains from one sample sequenced in a study of blood T cell repertoires in COVID-19. Produced via immunoSEQ multiplex PCR; TCRdb's table is partial and in-frame only. The sample lists about 250,000 clones, roughly 82% occurring once. Sequences were obtained from peripheral blood. These receptors were obtained from a woman aged 80 or older with COVID-19, enrolled during active disease.

The gene calls are TRBV4-1 and TRBJ1-2; 7 bases are a match to TRBD1. CDR3 length: 15 amino acids. V trimming: 4 bases; J trimming: 1 base; junction bases outside the gene matches: 6. CDR1 and CDR2 from the germline V gene are MGHRA and YSYEKL. CDR3 region: CASSPLGQVNYGYTF. The CDR3 region has the DNA TGCGCCAGCAGCCCCCTCGGACAGGTTAACTATGGCTACACCTTC.

This chain connects TRBV19 to TRBJ1-1, with a weak D call TRBD1 (5 bases). The germline CDR1 and CDR2 sequences are LNHDA and SQIVND (reference sequence). With 8 bases removed from V and 5 bases from J, the gap between germline ends came to 21 bases. The CDR3 contains 15 residues. The CDR3 sequence is CASLNLGGIRTEAFF. The DNA for the CDR3 is TGTGCCAGTTTAAACCTTGGGGGGATAAGGACTGAAGCTTTCTTT.

The chain uses TRBV5-4 and TRBJ1-3; 7 nucleotides agree with TRBD1. With 3 bases clipped from V and 4 bases from J, the junction kept 7 bases outside the gene matches. This CDR3 has 15 amino acids. Germline CDR1 and CDR2: SGHNT and YYREEE (reference sequence). The CDR3 nucleotides read TGTGCCAGCAGCTCACGACAGGGATCCGGAAACACCATATATTTT. Translation gives CASSSRQGSGNTIYF.

The genes are TRBV30 and TRBJ1-1; 7 positions agree with TRBD1. Germline V gives CDR1 GTSNPN, CDR2 SVGIG (reference sequence). The CDR3 spans 14 residues. Unmatched junction bases numbered 10, after V lost 8 bases and J lost 1 base. The CDR3 DNA follows: TGTGCCGGAGGGGGACAGACTTCGAACACTGAAGCTTTCTTT. Its protein product is CAGGGQTSNTEAFF.

V is TRBV5-1 and J is TRBJ1-2, with 10 bases matching TRBD1. The germline CDR1 and CDR2 sequences are SGHRS and YFSETQ. The CDR3 is 15 amino acids. The trim removed 4 bases at V and 7 bases at J, leaving 10 bases unmatched. The CDR3 loop is CASSLGTGASSGYTF. CDR3 DNA: TGCGCCAGCAGCCTTGGGACAGGGGCGTCCTCTGGCTACACCTTC.

The gene calls are TRBV7-9 and TRBJ2-3; TRBD1 matches 7 bases. The J segment lost 0 bases and the V segment lost 5 bases, leaving 2 bases of the junction unmatched. Germline lookup yields CDR1 SEHNR and CDR2 FQNEAQ (reference sequence). CDR3 size: 14 residues. CDR3 bases: TGTGCCAGCAGCGTCAGGGGGAGCACAGATACGCAGTATTTT. It is translated as CASSVRGSTDTQYF.

The chain couples TRBV5-1 to TRBJ1-1; tentatively, D is TRBD1 (5 bases). V was clipped by 0 bases and J by 6 bases, with 9 bases between them. Per germline, CDR1 SGHRS and CDR2 YFSETQ. There are 13 residues in the CDR3. The CDR3 DNA reads as TGCGCCAGCAGCTTGGCCGGGGACTCTGAAGCTTTCTTT. As protein: CASSLAGDSEAFF.

The chain uses TRBV15 and TRBJ1-1; TRBD1 matches 9 bases. This CDR3 region has 16 residues. In germline, CDR1 is LNHNV, CDR2 YYDKDF (reference sequence). V shed 3 bases, J shed 2 bases, and the junction held 7 bases outside the gene matches. The CDR3 coding sequence is TGTGCCACCAGCAGGCCTACAGGGGGCCTTAACACTGAAGCTTTCTTT. It yields the protein CATSRPTGGLNTEAFF. Supplemented by reference TRBV15 and TRBJ1-1, the full variable domain reads DAMVIQNPRYQVTQFGKPVTLSCSQTLNHNVMYWYQQKSSQAPKLLFHYYDKDFNNEADTPDNFQSRRPNTSFCFLDIRSPGLGDTAMYLCATSRPTGGLNTEAFFGQGTRLTVV.

This clone has a handful of counts. J is TRBJ1-2 and V is TRBV7-2; no firm D call. The CDR3 is 14 amino acids. The V gene's germline CDR1 is SGHTA and CDR2 FQGNSA. V was clipped by 1 base and J by 4 bases, with 10 bases between them. In DNA, the CDR3 is TGTGCCAGCAGCTTAGATGAGGCCTTCTATGGCTACACCTTC. Its protein is CASSLDEAFYGYTF.

V gene TRBV19 combines with J gene TRBJ1-1; TRBD1 might be the D (6 bases). Germline V CDR1 and CDR2: LNHDA, SQIVND (reference sequence). CDR3 length equals 15 residues. Trimming took off 3 bases at V and 4 bases at J, with 15 bases between the two ends. DNA of the CDR3: TGTGCCAGTAGTATCCGGACCTGGACAGTCACTGAAGCTTTCTTT. This translates into CASSIRTWTVTEAFF. Using reference TRBV19 and TRBJ1-1 for the parts outside the CDR3, the full variable domain is DGGITQSPKYLFRKEGQNVTLSCEQNLNHDAMYWYRQDPGQGLRLIYYSQIVNDFQKGDIAEGYSVSREKKESFPLTVTSAQKNPTAFYLCASSIRTWTVTEAFFGQGTRLTVV.

This rearrangement joins TRBV5-1 to TRBJ2-5, with a possible D match to TRBD1 (6 bases). The CDR3 has 13 amino acids. The V gene's germline CDR1 is SGHRS and CDR2 YFSETQ. Trimming took 0 bases from V and 5 from J, leaving 8 bases between them. The CDR3 DNA reads as TGCGCCAGCAGCTTGGACAGGGTGGAGACCCAGTACTTC. It codes for CASSLDRVETQYF.

The V call is TRBV28, the J call TRBJ2-1, with D possibly being TRBD1 (6 bases). This CDR3 contains 16 residues. In germline, CDR1 is MDHEN, CDR2 SYDVKM. V was shortened by 5 bases and J by 6 bases, with 20 bases between the two germline ends. The DNA for the CDR3 is TGTGCCAGCAGTCCCGAGGGCAGGGGCAGGGCCAATGAGCAGTTCTTC. The encoded protein is CASSPEGRGRANEQFF.

The rearrangement uses TRBV5-1 and TRBJ1-5; D is unclear. Germline V gene data show CDR1 as SGHRS and CDR2 as YFSETQ. The CDR3 is made up of 15 amino acids. Trimming took off 0 bases at V and 4 bases at J, with 11 bases between the two ends. The CDR3: CASSLAGGANQPQHF. DNA for the CDR3: TGCGCCAGCAGCTTGGCCGGAGGAGCTAATCAGCCCCAGCATTTT. Together with reference TRBV5-1 and TRBJ1-5, the CDR3 gives the full variable domain: KAGVTQTPRYLIKTRGQQVTLSCSPISGHRSVSWYQQTPGQGLQFLFEYFSETQRNKGNFPGRFSGRQFSNSRSEMNVSTLELGDSALYLCASSLAGGANQPQHFGDGTRLSIL.

This clone was seen a few times. This rearrangement joins TRBV6-5 to TRBJ2-6; TRBD1 matches at 10 bases. The CDR3 contains 16 residues. The trim removed 4 bases at V and 3 bases at J, leaving 3 bases unmatched. Germline-derived CDR1 and CDR2 are MNHEY and SVGAGI. CDR3 DNA sequence: TGTGCCAGCAGTTCGGGACAGGGGAATGGGGCCAACGTCCTGACTTTC. This encodes CASSSGQGNGANVLTF.

V is TRBV28 and J is TRBJ1-1, with D possibly being TRBD1 (5 bases). Germline V gene data show CDR1 as MDHEN and CDR2 as SYDVKM. The CDR3 spans 10 residues. Trimming removed 7 bases from V and 7 bases from J, with 7 bases in between. The CDR3, as DNA: TGTGCCAGCACGGGACTTGAAGCTTTCTTT. Protein: CASTGLEAFF.

The chain employs TRBV19 and TRBJ1-5; D is unresolved. V was clipped by 3 bases and J by 0 bases, with 12 bases between them. The CDR3 consists of 16 residues. Germline V CDR1 and CDR2: LNHDA, SQIVND (reference sequence). For the CDR3, the DNA is TGTGCCAGTAGTATGGTCGGGGTGAATAGCAATCAGCCCCAGCATTTT. Its protein is CASSMVGVNSNQPQHF.

Written as DNA, the CDR3 is TGTGCCAGCAGTGGACAGTCTATGAACACTGAAGCTTTCTTT. This sequence encodes CASSGQSMNTEAFF. J is TRBJ1-1 and V is TRBV11-2, with D maybe TRBD1 (6 bases). Deletions cut 6 bases from V and 0 bases from J, with 11 bases between. The V gene's germline CDR1 is SGHAT and CDR2 FQNNGV. The CDR3 loop spans 14 amino acids.

In the case of this clone: The conserved final phenylalanine or tryptophan is absent from the CDR3, which likely points to a read error. The DNA is omitted, as the CDR3 cannot be located on it reliably, and the CDR3 follows TCRdb's listing. The chain combines TRBV12-3 or TRBV12-4 with TRBJ2-3; the table's D call TRBD2 went unverified against the DNA. The CDR3 is 13 residues long, ends included. The CDR3 loop reads CASCWGLAGAPLL.